A selection of T cell receptor beta chains follows, all from one sample in a study of cytomegalovirus exposure and HLA in healthy donors. Clones were sequenced by immunoSEQ multiplex PCR, and TCRdb holds only the in-frame ones, with some missing. The repertoire holds 300,000 to 350,000 clones, with approximately 88% as singletons. Sample: PBMCs. Receptor source: a man aged 30 to 45 in good health and CMV-seronegative. The CDR3 runs from the conserved cysteine through the conserved F or W. The D gene is left open where the match is weak. Some rows have no size entry. The others give once, few or many, or a class for an expanded clone.

>TRBJ2-7|NA|TRBD1|TRBV18
TGTGCCAGCTCAGAGCCTGGACAGGGAGGTTCCTACGAGCAGTACTTC
CASSEPGQGGSYEQYF
>TRBJ1-3|NA|TRBD1|TRBV19
TGTGCCAGTAGTATCCCCGGGACAGGGTCTGGAAACACCATATATTTT
CASSIPGTGSGNTIYF
>TRBJ2-5|NA|TRBD2|TRBV9
TGTGCCAGCAGCGTAGAAGGTAGCGGGGGGGCCGGGACCCAGTACTTC
CASSVEGSGGAGTQYF
>TRBJ2-1|NA|NA|TRBV5-1
TGCGCCAGCAGCTTCCTCAGTTGGAATGAGCAGTTCTTC
CASSFLSWNEQFF
>TRBJ2-7|NA|TRBD1|TRBV5-4
TGTGCCAGCAGCTTAGACAGGGTCTACGAGCAGTACTTC
CASSLDRVYEQYF
>TRBJ2-2|NA|TRBD2|TRBV7-9
TGTGCCAGCAGCTTAGGAGGGACTAGTGGCACCGGGGAGCTGTTTTTT
CASSLGGTSGTGELFF
>TRBJ1-1|NA|NA|TRBV5-5
TGTGCCAGCAGCGAACAATCCCGCCGCACTGAAGCTTTCTTT
CASSEQSRRTEAFF
>TRBJ2-7|few|TRBD2|TRBV30
TGTGCCTGGAGTGGGGGACTAGCGGGGCGGGAGCAGTACTTC
CAWSGGLAGREQYF
>TRBJ2-5|NA|TRBD1|TRBV27
TGTGCCAGCAGTCTCGGACAGGGGGCCCAAGAGACCCAGTACTTC
CASSLGQGAQETQYF
>TRBJ2-2|NA|TRBD2|TRBV11-2
TGTGCCAGCAGCTCGTATGGGCTTCTAGCGGGGGAGCGGGAGCTGTTTTTT
CASSSYGLLAGERELFF
>TRBJ2-1|NA|TRBD1|TRBV19
TGTGCCAGTAGTATAGGAGGGACAGGATACGAGCAGTTCTTC
CASSIGGTGYEQFF
>TRBJ1-1|NA|NA|TRBV7-2
TGTGCCAGCAGCCAAACTCTGAACACTGAAGCTTTCTTT
CASSQTLNTEAFF
>TRBJ1-1|NA|NA|TRBV29-1
TGCAGCGTTGAAGATGGATCAGGGGTCTCTGAAGCTTTCTTT
CSVEDGSGVSEAFF
>TRBJ2-7|NA|NA|TRBV19
TGTGCCAGTAGTCTTCAGGTCTCCTACGAGCAGTACTTC
CASSLQVSYEQYF
>TRBJ2-1|NA|NA|TRBV29-1
TGCAGCGTTGAAACCCGGGACACTAGGAATGAGCAGTTCTTC
CSVETRDTRNEQFF
>TRBJ2-7|NA|TRBD2|TRBV2
TGTGCCAGCAACAGAGAGCGGGGGGCCGTATACGAGCAGTACTTC
CASNRERGAVYEQYF
>TRBJ1-1|NA|NA|TRBV29-1
TGCAGCGGCCAAGGACAGATGAACACTGAAGCTTTCTTT
CSGQGQMNTEAFF
>TRBJ1-1|NA|NA|TRBV27
TGTGCCAGCAAAGGGGCCCCGAACACTGAAGCTTTCTTT
CASKGAPNTEAFF
>TRBJ2-3|NA|TRBD1|TRBV27
TGTGCCAGCAGCCGCGACAGGGCCCTCCGGGGCACAGATACGCAGTATTTT
CASSRDRALRGTDTQYF
>TRBJ1-2|NA|NA|TRBV19
TGTGCCAGTAGTATCCCCCCCGGGGACTATGGCTACACCTTC
CASSIPPGDYGYTF
>TRBJ2-3|NA|TRBD2|TRBV27
TGTGCCAGCAGGTACTCCAAAGCGGGGGGGCCGACAGATACGCAGTATTTT
CASRYSKAGGPTDTQYF
>TRBJ2-3|NA|NA|TRBV19
TGTGCCAGTAGTATGAGGGCAGCAAGCACAGATACGCAGTATTTT
CASSMRAASTDTQYF
>TRBJ1-4|NA|NA|TRBV2
TGTGCCAGCAGGACCGGGAGTAATGAAAAACTGTTTTTT
CASRTGSNEKLFF
>TRBJ2-4|NA|NA|TRBV15
TGTGCCACCAGCAAACCACCAACGGGGGTTATGGCCAAAAACATTCAGTACTTC
CATSKPPTGVMAKNIQYF
>TRBJ1-4|NA|NA|TRBV9
TGTGCCAGCAGCTCAGGCGGGGGCTATGAAAAACTGTTTTTT
CASSSGGGYEKLFF
>TRBJ2-2|NA|NA|TRBV4-1
TGCGCCAGCAGCCTTACCACAGGGTTTGACACCGGGGAGCTGTTTTTT
CASSLTTGFDTGELFF
>TRBJ2-1|NA|NA|TRBV5-6
TGTGCCAGCAGCTTTGGGGGGTTGGGAAACAATGAGCAGTTCTTC
CASSFGGLGNNEQFF
>TRBJ2-3|NA|TRBD1|TRBV2
TGTGCCAGCAGACACCCTCCGGGACAGCTTAGCACAGATACGCAGTATTTT
CASRHPPGQLSTDTQYF
>TRBJ1-6|NA|NA|TRBV7-2
TGTGCCAGCACCCCGGGGGGAGATTATAATTCACCCCTCCACTTT
CASTPGGDYNSPLHF
>TRBJ2-7|NA|TRBD1|TRBV30
TGTGCCTGGAGTGTACGTCTGACAGGGGATGACGAGCAGTACTTC
CAWSVRLTGDDEQYF
>TRBJ1-5|NA|TRBD1|TRBV7-2
TGTGCCAGCAGCGCCCAAGGGACAGTCAATCAGCCCCAGCATTTT
CASSAQGTVNQPQHF
>TRBJ2-1|NA|NA|TRBV4-1
TGCGCCAGCAGCCAAGGAGGGGAGCAGTTCTTC
CASSQGGEQFF
>TRBJ1-2|NA|NA|TRBV6-5
TGTGCCAGCAGCTCCGGGTCGGGATCCTACTATGGCTACACCTTC
CASSSGSGSYYGYTF
>TRBJ1-2|NA|TRBD1|TRBV2
TGTGCCAGCAGTGCCCCGGACAGGATTAACTATGGCTACACCTTC
CASSAPDRINYGYTF
>TRBJ2-7|NA|TRBD1|TRBV18
TGTGCCAGCTCACCCCGGGACAGGGGCTACGAGCAGTACTTC
CASSPRDRGYEQYF
>TRBJ2-5|NA|NA|TRBV4-3
TGCGCCAGCAGCCAAGTAGCTAGGCAGGGAGAGACCCAGTACTTC
CASSQVARQGETQYF
>TRBJ1-2|NA|NA|TRBV20-1
TGCAGTGCCACAGGGTTTAGTGGCTACACCTTC
CSATGFSGYTF
>TRBJ1-1|few|NA|TRBV25-1
TGTGCCTCCAGCGGGGAGACAGTGGGCACTGAAGCTTTCTTT
CASSGETVGTEAFF